This T cell receptor beta chain is drawn from a study of shared clonotypes between healthy human individuals. Study information: Plates per donor: three CD4 naive, three CD4 memory, two CD8 naive, one CD8 memory.

Regarding the study as a whole: Naive subsets, compared against memory subsets, generally had larger estimated richness values. A handful of donors showed sharing of around 5.3% of naive CD4 clonotypes.

Concerning this clone itself: Its matching antigen is unknown.

Clones were sequenced by immunoSEQ multiplex PCR, and TCRdb holds only the in-frame ones, with some missing. The sample yields about 2 million clones, 95% seen once. The source of this sequence is a man younger than 35 in good health. Sequencing used naive CD4+ T cells sorted from blood. Stated subset: CD45RA+ positively selected.

CDR3 in amino acids: CASSVGQTRYEQYF. DNA for the CDR3: TGTGCCAGCAGCGTAGGACAGACCCGCTACGAGCAGTACTTC. V and J are TRBV11-2 and TRBJ2-7, with TRBD1 as a possible D gene (6 bases). CDR3 length equals 14 residues. Germline CDR1 reads SGHAT; CDR2 reads FQNNGV. V dropped 5 bases and J dropped 3 bases, with 14 bases sitting between them.